A single TCR beta chain is shown here with its context. Its antigen is unidentified. This record comes from a study of cytomegalovirus exposure and HLA in healthy donors. Each donor was healthy, and each was a bone marrow donor. Primers included in the PCR were 60 Vbeta and 13 Jbeta primers. Method: immunoSEQ multiplex PCR; TCRdb's copy keeps in-frame clones and lacks some. The data show 110,000 to 150,000 clones, 84% seen once. General study points: Highest at DRB1 and lowest at HLA-C, TCR association rates differed among HLA loci in a later analysis. The authors later linked a missense DCLRE1C variant to TCR beta V- and J-gene trimming.

Sequences were obtained from PBMCs. This receptor was taken from a boy between 2 and 10 years old in good health and CMV-seronegative.

The CDR3 DNA reads TGTGCCAGCAGCTTCCAGACAGGGGTCTACGAGCAGTACTTC. Translating it yields CASSFQTGVYEQYF. This chain joins TRBV7-9 and TRBJ2-7, with 8 bases fitting TRBD1. Per germline, CDR1 SEHNR and CDR2 FQNEAQ (reference sequence). The trim removed 3 bases at V and 3 bases at J, leaving 4 bases unmatched. CDR3 length: 14 residues.